In this sample, the clone carrying this T cell receptor beta chain turned up once. This specimen belongs to a study of blood T cell repertoires in COVID-19. Study details: Material from acute and convalescent COVID-19 was sourced from the United States, Italy and Spain.

As originally analysed: Amplifying reference gene primers gave estimates of nucleated cell counts. The assay was immunoSEQ multiplex PCR, and TCRdb's table has in-frame clones only and misses some. D and trimming come from the DNA, and the V and J calls and clone size come from that table. Of roughly 200,000 clones listed, roughly 89% were seen once; the top ten hold approximately 6.2%. The source material was peripheral blood. The source is a man aged 55 to 69 who had recovered from COVID-19.

This CDR3 is CASSYGGLARLNEQFF. For the CDR3, the DNA is TGTGCCAGCAGTTACGGGGGACTAGCTCGGCTCAATGAGCAGTTCTTC. The chain couples TRBV6-5 to TRBJ2-1; 9 positions agree with TRBD2. CDR3 length equals 16 residues. CDR1 is MNHEY, CDR2 SVGAGI, per germline. The J segment lost 6 bases and the V segment lost 2 bases, leaving 8 bases of the junction unmatched.